This is a list of T cell receptor beta chains from one sample in a study of shared clonotypes between healthy human individuals. Assay used: immunoSEQ multiplex PCR; TCRdb lists only in-frame clones, some missing. The table lists around 2,000,000 clones, about 93% of them singletons, with roughly 1.7% in the top ten. The sequenced material came from naive CD8+ T cells from PBMCs. Every receptor here comes from a man aged 18 to 30 in good health. Some clones in this sample may be carry-over from other donors' samples. CDR3s include the opening cysteine and the closing phenylalanine or tryptophan. A D gene is named only where the DNA matches it firmly. Clone size, where shown, is once, few, many, or a class for clones that have expanded.

V gene: TRBV27; D gene: .; J gene: TRBJ2-4; clone size: .; CDR3 DNA: TGTGCCAGCAGCCCCGGGACCGGAAAGGCCAAAAACATTCAGTACTTC; CDR3 protein: CASSPGTGKAKNIQYF
V gene: TRBV27; D gene: .; J gene: TRBJ1-5; clone size: .; CDR3 DNA: TGTGCCAGCAGTTTAGTAGGGGCTAGCAATCAGCCCCAGCATTTT; CDR3 protein: CASSLVGASNQPQHF
V gene: TRBV29-1; D gene: TRBD1; J gene: TRBJ2-2; clone size: .; CDR3 DNA: TGCAGCGTCACCGGGACAGCAAACACCGGGGAGCTGTTTTTT; CDR3 protein: CSVTGTANTGELFF
V gene: TRBV5-8; D gene: .; J gene: TRBJ2-1; clone size: once; CDR3 DNA: TGTGCCAGCCATAGCCACAATGAGCAGTTCTTC; CDR3 protein: CASHSHNEQFF
V gene: TRBV9; D gene: .; J gene: TRBJ2-7; clone size: once; CDR3 DNA: TGTGCCAGCAGCAGCCGGGCCTCGGAGGAGGGCGAGCAGTACTTC; CDR3 protein: CASSSRASEEGEQYF
V gene: TRBV5-6; D gene: TRBD2; J gene: TRBJ2-1; clone size: .; CDR3 DNA: TGTGCCAGCAGCGCAAAGGGACTAGCGGGAGGACCTAACAATGAGCAGTTCTTC; CDR3 protein: CASSAKGLAGGPNNEQFF
V gene: TRBV25-1; D gene: TRBD2; J gene: TRBJ2-1; clone size: .; CDR3 DNA: TGTGCCAGCAGTGAGCCTGGACTAGCGGACTACAATGAGCAGTTCTTC; CDR3 protein: CASSEPGLADYNEQFF
V gene: TRBV7-9; D gene: TRBD1; J gene: TRBJ1-5; clone size: .; CDR3 DNA: TGTGCCAGCAGCTTAGTGGGGGCAGGGGGTTATAGCAATCAGCCCCAGCATTTT; CDR3 protein: CASSLVGAGGYSNQPQHF
V gene: TRBV19; D gene: TRBD1; J gene: TRBJ2-5; clone size: .; CDR3 DNA: TGTGCCAGTAGCGCTCCTCCAGGGGGCCCCCAAGAGACCCAGTACTTC; CDR3 protein: CASSAPPGGPQETQYF
V gene: TRBV27; D gene: .; J gene: TRBJ2-7; clone size: once; CDR3 DNA: TGTGCCAGCAGTTTGGTACAGGACTACGAGCAGTACTTC; CDR3 protein: CASSLVQDYEQYF
V gene: TRBV14; D gene: TRBD1; J gene: TRBJ2-7; clone size: .; CDR3 DNA: TGTGCCAGCAGCCAATTTCAACTGGGGACAGGGGCTAGCGAGCAGTACTTC; CDR3 protein: CASSQFQLGTGASEQYF
V gene: TRBV7-9; D gene: .; J gene: TRBJ2-1; clone size: .; CDR3 DNA: TGTGCCAGCTTAGTCGCCACGAACAATGAGCAGTTCTTC; CDR3 protein: CASLVATNNEQFF
V gene: TRBV19; D gene: .; J gene: TRBJ2-2; clone size: .; CDR3 DNA: TGTGCCAGTAGCAGTTACGCGAACACCGGGGAGCTGTTTTTT; CDR3 protein: CASSSYANTGELFF
V gene: TRBV2; D gene: .; J gene: TRBJ2-4; clone size: .; CDR3 DNA: TGTGCCAGCAGTGAACTGTTGGGGCGAACCAAAAACATTCAGTACTTC; CDR3 protein: CASSELLGRTKNIQYF
V gene: TRBV29-1; D gene: TRBD1; J gene: TRBJ2-2; clone size: few; CDR3 DNA: TGCAGCGCCCGGGACAGGAACACCGGGGAGCTGTTTTTT; CDR3 protein: CSARDRNTGELFF
V gene: TRBV4-3; D gene: TRBD1; J gene: TRBJ1-5; clone size: .; CDR3 DNA: TGCGCCAGCAGCCAGGGGACAGGGGCCGGCAATCAGCCCCAGCATTTT; CDR3 protein: CASSQGTGAGNQPQHF
V gene: TRBV5-1; D gene: TRBD1; J gene: TRBJ1-1; clone size: .; CDR3 DNA: TGCGCCAGCAGCTTGGGGGACAGGGACATCACTGAAGCTTTCTTT; CDR3 protein: CASSLGDRDITEAFF
V gene: TRBV27; D gene: .; J gene: TRBJ2-1; clone size: .; CDR3 DNA: TGTGCCAGCAGTCAGAGACCCACCGGCTCCTACAATGAGCAGTTCTTC; CDR3 protein: CASSQRPTGSYNEQFF
V gene: TRBV11-2; D gene: .; J gene: TRBJ1-5; clone size: .; CDR3 DNA: TGTGCCAGCAGCTTAGGACCAAATCAGCCCCAGCATTTT; CDR3 protein: CASSLGPNQPQHF
V gene: TRBV7-9; D gene: .; J gene: TRBJ2-7; clone size: once; CDR3 DNA: TGTGCCAGCAGCTCCGGGGGAGTGAACTCCGAGCAGTACTTC; CDR3 protein: CASSSGGVNSEQYF
V gene: TRBV19; D gene: TRBD2; J gene: TRBJ2-2; clone size: .; CDR3 DNA: TGTGCCAGTAGTATAGTCACTAGCGGGAGGAAGAACACCGGGGAGCTGTTTTTT; CDR3 protein: CASSIVTSGRKNTGELFF
V gene: TRBV27; D gene: .; J gene: TRBJ1-4; clone size: .; CDR3 DNA: TGTGCCAGCAGTTTATGGGCAGGGTTAAATGAAAAACTGTTTTTT; CDR3 protein: CASSLWAGLNEKLFF
V gene: TRBV7-9; D gene: TRBD2; J gene: TRBJ2-3; clone size: once; CDR3 DNA: TGTGCCAGCAGCACTAACCCCCTAGCGGGAGCCACAGATACGCAGTATTTT; CDR3 protein: CASSTNPLAGATDTQYF
V gene: TRBV19; D gene: .; J gene: TRBJ2-7; clone size: .; CDR3 DNA: TGTGCCAGTAGTATAAGCAGCAACTACGAGCAGTACTTC; CDR3 protein: CASSISSNYEQYF